The 19 T cell receptor beta chains below all came from one sample that was sequenced in a study of cytomegalovirus exposure and HLA in healthy donors. Primers: 60 Vbeta forward and 13 Jbeta reverse. Sequencing used immunoSEQ multiplex PCR; TCRdb keeps in-frame clones, though not all of them. This sample has over 70,000 clones, with 67% found just once. The sequenced sample was PBMCs. Receptors originate from a man aged 25-45 years in good health and CMV-seronegative.

The chain combines TRBV7-6 with TRBJ2-1, with TRBD2 matching over 12 bases. V shed 2 bases, J shed 7 bases, and the junction held 6 bases outside the gene matches. Germline V CDR1 and CDR2: SGHVS, FNYEAQ. The CDR3 contains 16 residues. The CDR3 sequence: CASSLRLAGVINEQFF. DNA for the CDR3: TGTGCCAGCAGCTTACGACTAGCGGGAGTTATAAATGAGCAGTTCTTC.

The chain employs TRBV30 and TRBJ1-4; maybe TRBD1 (6 bases). Germline-derived CDR1 and CDR2 are GTSNPN and SVGIG (reference sequence). CDR3 length: 14 residues. Trimming pared 3 bases from V and 5 bases from J, leaving 13 bases between. The DNA for the CDR3 is TGTGCCTGGAGAGCCAAGGGGGGGAATGAAAAACTGTTTTTT. Protein: CAWRAKGGNEKLFF.

V and J are TRBV15 and TRBJ2-7; 8 nucleotides agree with TRBD2. This CDR3 is 15 amino acids long. CDR1 and CDR2 from the germline V gene are LNHNV and YYDKDF (reference sequence). With V trimmed by 1 base and J by 5 bases, 7 bases remained unmatched. In DNA form, the CDR3 reads TGTGCCACCAGCAGAGTCCGGACTAGCCCCCACGAGCAGTACTTC. Translation: CATSRVRTSPHEQYF.

V and J are TRBV10-3 and TRBJ1-4, with 10 bases fitting TRBD1. V dropped 4 bases and J dropped 13; count of bases not matched to a gene: 3. Germline lookup yields CDR1 ENHRY and CDR2 SYGVKD. This CDR3 spans 12 amino acids. The CDR3 nucleotides are TGTGCCATCAGTGGGGGACAGGGGACACTGTTTTTT. Translated: CAISGGQGTLFF.

The chain is built from TRBV18 and TRBJ2-2, with TRBD1 matching 8 bases. This CDR3 region has 15 residues. Germline CDR1 and CDR2: KGHSH and LQKENI. Trimming took 4 bases from V and 7 from J; bases not matched to a gene: 8. The CDR3 DNA reads TGTGCCAGCTCACTTGCCCAGGGGGCTATCGGGGAGCTGTTTTTT. This translates into CASSLAQGAIGELFF.

The sample holds a few counts of this clone. CDR3 loop: CASSLKGFEAFF. DNA for the CDR3: TGTGCCAGCAGCTTAAAGGGGTTTGAAGCTTTCTTT. The V call is TRBV7-2, the J call TRBJ1-1; D may be TRBD1 (5 bases). With 2 bases removed from V and 7 bases from J, the gap between germline ends came to 8 bases. Germline assignment: CDR1 SGHTA and CDR2 FQGNSA. The CDR3 has 12 amino acids.

This clone was seen just once. The V call is TRBV9, the J call TRBJ1-2; the D gene is possibly TRBD1 (6 bases). Germline CDR1 reads SGDLS; CDR2 reads YYNGEE. V was cut by 0 bases and J by 8 bases, with 14 bases left in between. This CDR3 spans 14 amino acids. Written as DNA, the CDR3 is TGTGCCAGCAGCGTAGATATGGGGGCGCAAGGCTACACCTTC. It specifies CASSVDMGAQGYTF. Full variable domain (rest looked up from reference TRBV9 and TRBJ1-2): DSGVTQTPKHLITATGQRVTLRCSPRSGDLSVYWYQQSLDQGLQFLIQYYNGEERAKGNILERFSAQQFPDLHSELNLSSLELGDSALYFCASSVDMGAQGYTFGSGTRLTVV.

The chain couples TRBV30 to TRBJ1-1; perhaps TRBD1 as D (5 bases). This CDR3 has 15 residues. With 2 bases removed from V and 3 bases from J, the gap between germline ends came to 16 bases. In germline, CDR1 is GTSNPN, CDR2 SVGIG (reference sequence). CDR3 region: CAWSPAIWGDTEAFF. For the CDR3, the DNA is TGTGCCTGGAGTCCAGCCATCTGGGGGGACACTGAAGCTTTCTTT.

This chain links TRBV5-1 with TRBJ1-2, with D perhaps matching TRBD1 (5 bases). Trimming removed 2 bases from V and 3 bases from J, with 11 bases in between. The germline V gene has CDR1 SGHRS and CDR2 YFSETQ. The length of the CDR3 is 14 residues. The CDR3 loop is CASSFSGADYGYTF. CDR3 bases: TGCGCCAGCAGCTTCTCTGGGGCCGACTATGGCTACACCTTC.

The table lists this clone with a few counts. The V and J genes are TRBV19 and TRBJ2-7; 8 bases match TRBD2. Germline loops: CDR1 LNHDA, CDR2 SQIVND (reference sequence). The CDR3 is 15 residues long. J lost 6 bases, V lost 3 bases, and 10 bases had no gene match. CDR3 sequence: CASSISGLGRGEQYF. CDR3 nucleotides: TGTGCCAGTAGTATTTCGGGACTAGGAAGGGGCGAGCAGTACTTC.

This clone was observed once. The chain couples TRBV6-5 to TRBJ2-7; TRBD1 agrees at 8 bases. Germline CDR1 and CDR2: MNHEY and SVGAGI. The CDR3 contains 14 residues. J lost 2 bases, V lost 7 bases, and 7 bases had no gene match. The CDR3 loop is CASTSGGPPYEQYF. CDR3 in DNA: TGTGCCAGCACCTCAGGGGGCCCGCCCTACGAGCAGTACTTC.

The V call is TRBV7-3, the J call TRBJ2-5; D is perhaps TRBD2 (6 bases). Germline lookup yields CDR1 SGHTA and CDR2 FQGTGA. Trimming cost V 4 bases and J 0 bases, with 6 bases left between them. There are 13 residues in the CDR3. For the CDR3, the DNA is TGTGCCAGCAGCTGGGACTACCAAGAGACCCAGTACTTC. Translated, it gives CASSWDYQETQYF.

The table lists this clone with a few counts. This chain joins TRBV6-1 and TRBJ1-1, with a tentative D call TRBD1 (5 bases). The germline gives CDR1 MNHNS, CDR2 SASEGT. The V end was cut by 2 bases, the J end by 0 bases, with 10 bases between. This CDR3 contains 15 residues. The CDR3 nucleotides read TGTGCCAGCAGTGAAATGGTAGGGGTGAACACTGAAGCTTTCTTT. This translates into CASSEMVGVNTEAFF.

The V and J genes are TRBV7-9 and TRBJ1-2, with 7 bases identical to TRBD1. Germline CDR1 and CDR2: SEHNR and FQNEAQ (reference sequence). Trimming cost V 5 bases and J 4 bases; bases outside gene matches: 10. The CDR3 extends over 15 amino acids. CDR3 in DNA: TGTGCCAGCAGCCCCGAAACAGGGGAAATCTATGGCTACACCTTC. This sequence encodes CASSPETGEIYGYTF.

The gene calls are TRBV7-2 and TRBJ1-2; 12 bases are a match to TRBD1. V lost 2 bases to trimming and J lost 4 bases; unmatched junction nucleotides: 11. Germline V gene data show CDR1 as SGHTA and CDR2 as FQGNSA. The CDR3 runs 18 residues. CDR3 DNA sequence: TGTGCCAGCAGCTTAAGATTGAGGGACAGGGGGCGCGGCTATGGCTACACCTTC. This codes for CASSLRLRDRGRGYGYTF.

This sequence joins TRBV6-1 and TRBJ2-7; D uncertain. Germline V gene data show CDR1 as MNHNS and CDR2 as SASEGT. The CDR3 sequence is 15 residues long. V lost 4 bases and J 0 bases, leaving 13 bases between the germline ends. As DNA, the CDR3 is TGTGCCAGCAGTGCATCGACACTCGGCTCCTACGAGCAGTACTTC. Its translation: CASSASTLGSYEQYF.

The chain is built from TRBV20-1 and TRBJ2-1, with TRBD2 identical over 7 bases. After removal of 3 bases from V and 16 bases from J, the junction contained 9 bases not matched to a gene. The CDR3 has 11 residues. In germline, CDR1 is DFQATT, CDR2 SNEGSKA (reference sequence). CDR3 sequence reads: CSARNAGVEFF. The CDR3 DNA is TGCAGTGCTAGGAACGCGGGAGTGGAATTCTTC.

The genes are TRBV5-1 and TRBJ1-1, with 10 nucleotides matching TRBD1. Germline values: CDR1 SGHRS, CDR2 YFSETQ. The CDR3 runs 19 residues. The V segment lost 0 bases and the J segment 3 bases; nucleotides outside the gene matches: 14. Written as DNA, the CDR3 is TGCGCCAGCAGCTTGGTAGGACAGGGGGAATATCAGTCCGACACTGAAGCTTTCTTT. Protein: CASSLVGQGEYQSDTEAFF.

V gene TRBV30 combines with J gene TRBJ2-3, with D hard to call. The CDR3 sequence is 13 residues long. The V gene lost 5 bases and the J gene lost 5 bases, with 14 bases spanning the gap. CDR1 is GTSNPN and CDR2 is SVGIG in the germline V gene (reference sequence). CDR3: CAWFRPPRDTQYF. The CDR3, as DNA: TGTGCCTGGTTTCGCCCCCCGCGAGATACGCAGTATTTT.